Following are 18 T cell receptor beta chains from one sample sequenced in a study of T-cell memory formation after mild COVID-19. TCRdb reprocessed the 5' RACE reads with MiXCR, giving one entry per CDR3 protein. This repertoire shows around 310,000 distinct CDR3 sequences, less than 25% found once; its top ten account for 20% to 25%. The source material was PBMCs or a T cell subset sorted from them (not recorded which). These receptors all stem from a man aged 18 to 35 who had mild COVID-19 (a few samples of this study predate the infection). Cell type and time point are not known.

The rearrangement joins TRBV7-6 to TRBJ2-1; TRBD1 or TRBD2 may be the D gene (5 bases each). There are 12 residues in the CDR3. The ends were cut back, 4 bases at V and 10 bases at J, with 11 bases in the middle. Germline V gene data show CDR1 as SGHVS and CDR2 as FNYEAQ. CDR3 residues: CASSSEGREQFF. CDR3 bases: TGTGCCAGCAGCTCCGAGGGACGCGAGCAGTTCTTC.

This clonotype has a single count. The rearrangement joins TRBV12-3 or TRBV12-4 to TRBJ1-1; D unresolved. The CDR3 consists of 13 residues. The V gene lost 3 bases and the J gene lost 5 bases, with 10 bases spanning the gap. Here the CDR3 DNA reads TGTGCCAGCAGTTTTTCAGTGGGGACTGAAGCTTTCTTT. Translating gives CASSFSVGTEAFF.

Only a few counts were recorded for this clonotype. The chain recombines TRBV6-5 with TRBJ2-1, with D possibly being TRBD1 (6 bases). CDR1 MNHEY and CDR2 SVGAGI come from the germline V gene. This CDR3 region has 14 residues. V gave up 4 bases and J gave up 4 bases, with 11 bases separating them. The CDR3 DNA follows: TGTGCCAGCAGTTTCCAGGGGCCGTACAATGAGCAGTTCTTC. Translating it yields CASSFQGPYNEQFF.

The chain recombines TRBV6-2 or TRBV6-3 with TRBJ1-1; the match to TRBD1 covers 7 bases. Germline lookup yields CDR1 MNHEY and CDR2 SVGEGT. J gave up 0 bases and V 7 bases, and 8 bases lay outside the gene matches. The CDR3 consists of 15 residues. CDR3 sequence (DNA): TGTGCCAGCATTACGTCGGACAGGCTGAACACTGAAGCTTTCTTT. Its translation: CASITSDRLNTEAFF.

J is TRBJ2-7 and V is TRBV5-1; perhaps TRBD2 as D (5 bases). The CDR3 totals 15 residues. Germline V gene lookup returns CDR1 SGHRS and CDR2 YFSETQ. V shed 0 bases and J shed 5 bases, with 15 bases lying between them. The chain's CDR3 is CASSLVPTSTDEQYV. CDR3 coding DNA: TGCGCCAGCAGCTTGGTCCCAACTAGTACCGACGAGCAGTACGTC.

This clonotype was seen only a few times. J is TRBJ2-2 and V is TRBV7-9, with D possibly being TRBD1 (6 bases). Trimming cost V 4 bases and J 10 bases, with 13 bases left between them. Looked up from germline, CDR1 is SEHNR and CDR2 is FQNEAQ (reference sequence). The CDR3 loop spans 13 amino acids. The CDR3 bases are TGTGCCAGCAGCTCCACAGGGAAGGAGGAGCTGTTTTTT. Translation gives CASSSTGKEELFF.

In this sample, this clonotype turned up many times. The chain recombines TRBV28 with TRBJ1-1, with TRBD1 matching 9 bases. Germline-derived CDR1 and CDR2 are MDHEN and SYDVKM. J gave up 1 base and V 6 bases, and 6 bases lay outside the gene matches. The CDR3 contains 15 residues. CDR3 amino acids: CASSTGGAENTEAFF. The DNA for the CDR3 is TGTGCCAGCAGCACAGGGGGCGCCGAGAACACTGAAGCTTTCTTT.

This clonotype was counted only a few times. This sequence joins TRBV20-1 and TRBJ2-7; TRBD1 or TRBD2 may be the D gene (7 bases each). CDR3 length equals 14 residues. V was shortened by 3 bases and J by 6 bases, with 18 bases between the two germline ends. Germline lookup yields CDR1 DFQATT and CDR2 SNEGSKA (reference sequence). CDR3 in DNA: TGCAGTGCTAGGGGCCAGGGGGGGATCTTCGAGCAGTACTTC. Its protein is CSARGQGGIFEQYF.

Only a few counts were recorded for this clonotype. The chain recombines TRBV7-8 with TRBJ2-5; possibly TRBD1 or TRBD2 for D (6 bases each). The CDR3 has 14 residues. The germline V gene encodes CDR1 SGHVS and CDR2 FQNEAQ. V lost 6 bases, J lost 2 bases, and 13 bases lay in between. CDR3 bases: TGTGCCAGCAGTGACCGAGGGGGGCAAGAGACCCAGTACTTC. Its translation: CASSDRGGQETQYF.

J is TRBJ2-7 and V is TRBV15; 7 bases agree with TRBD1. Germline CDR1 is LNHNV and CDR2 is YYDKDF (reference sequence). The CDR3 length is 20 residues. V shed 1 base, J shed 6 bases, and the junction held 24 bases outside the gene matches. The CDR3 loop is CATSRVEWQGEREEGPEQYF. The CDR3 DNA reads TGTGCCACCAGCAGAGTCGAATGGCAGGGGGAACGGGAAGAAGGTCCCGAGCAGTACTTC.

The CDR3 reads CATSDLLGGQETQYF. For the CDR3, the DNA is TGTGCCACCAGTGATTTACTCGGAGGGCAAGAGACCCAGTACTTC. This chain uses TRBV24-1 with TRBJ2-5; D may be TRBD2 (6 bases). Trimming removed 1 base from V and 2 bases from J, with 10 bases in between. The CDR3 has 15 residues. Germline V gives CDR1 KGHDR, CDR2 SFDVKD.

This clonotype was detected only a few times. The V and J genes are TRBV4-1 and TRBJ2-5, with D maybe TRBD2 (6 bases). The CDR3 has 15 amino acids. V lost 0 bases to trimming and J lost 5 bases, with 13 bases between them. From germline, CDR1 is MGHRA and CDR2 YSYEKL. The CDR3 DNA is TGCGCCAGCAGCCAAGATCCGGCAGGGAGGGAGACCCAGTACTTC. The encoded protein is CASSQDPAGRETQYF.

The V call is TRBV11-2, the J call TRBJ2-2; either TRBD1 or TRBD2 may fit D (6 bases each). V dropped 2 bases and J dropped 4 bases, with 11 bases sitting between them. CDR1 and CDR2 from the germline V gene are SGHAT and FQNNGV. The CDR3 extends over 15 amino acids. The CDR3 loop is CASSLIRGGTGELFF. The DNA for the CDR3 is TGTGCCAGCAGCTTAATCAGGGGAGGCACCGGGGAGCTGTTTTTT. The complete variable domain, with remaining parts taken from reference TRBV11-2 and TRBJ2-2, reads EAGVAQSPRYKIIEKRQSVAFWCNPISGHATLYWYQQILGQGPKLLIQFQNNGVVDDSQLPKDRFSAERLKGVDSTLKIQPAKLEDSAVYLCASSLIRGGTGELFFGEGSRLTVL.

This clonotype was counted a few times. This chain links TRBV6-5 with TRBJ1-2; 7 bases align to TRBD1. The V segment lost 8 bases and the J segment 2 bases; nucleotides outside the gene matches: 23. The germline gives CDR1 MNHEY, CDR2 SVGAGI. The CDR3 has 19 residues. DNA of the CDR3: TGTGCCAGCTGGACGAGTTACTTCCCCCGACAGGGAGGGAACTATGGCTACACCTTC. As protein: CASWTSYFPRQGGNYGYTF.

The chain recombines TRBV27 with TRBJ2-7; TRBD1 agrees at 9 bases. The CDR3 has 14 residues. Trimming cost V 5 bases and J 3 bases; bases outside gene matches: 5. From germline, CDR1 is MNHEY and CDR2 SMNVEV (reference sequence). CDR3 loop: CASSMTGGGYEQYV. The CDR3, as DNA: TGTGCCAGCAGTATGACAGGGGGTGGCTACGAGCAGTACGTC.

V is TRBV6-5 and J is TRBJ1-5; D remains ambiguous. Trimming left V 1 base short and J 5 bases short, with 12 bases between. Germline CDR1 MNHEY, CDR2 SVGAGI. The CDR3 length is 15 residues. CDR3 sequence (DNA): TGTGCCAGCAGTTACTGGGGTCGGGGAGATCAGCCCCAGCATTTT. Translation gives CASSYWGRGDQPQHF.

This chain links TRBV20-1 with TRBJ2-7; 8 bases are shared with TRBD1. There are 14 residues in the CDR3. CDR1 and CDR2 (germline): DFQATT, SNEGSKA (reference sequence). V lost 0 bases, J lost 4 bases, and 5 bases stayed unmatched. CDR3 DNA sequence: TGCAGTGCTAGAGATCAGGGGGCGGTTTACGAGCAGTACTTC. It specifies CSARDQGAVYEQYF.

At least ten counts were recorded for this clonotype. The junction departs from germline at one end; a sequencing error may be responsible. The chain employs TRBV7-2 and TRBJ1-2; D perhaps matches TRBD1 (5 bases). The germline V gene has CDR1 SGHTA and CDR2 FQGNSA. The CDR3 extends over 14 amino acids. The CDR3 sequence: CASNLSGTNYGYTF. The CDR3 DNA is TGTGCCAGCAACTTAAGTGGGACCAACTATGGCTACACCTTC.